These T cell receptor beta chains were read from a single sample in a study of CD8+ T cells in alopecia areata. Sequencing used immunoSEQ multiplex PCR; TCRdb keeps in-frame clones, though not all of them. The sample has 170,000 or so clones; around three fifths are singletons. Sequencing was performed on CD8+ T cells sorted from blood, taken at week 24, from a patient treated with tofacitinib. Every receptor here comes from a human donor with alopecia areata. Both conserved end residues are part of each CDR3. The D gene is left open where the match is weak. Clone size is given for some rows only: seen once, a few or many times, or a class if the clone is expanded.

>TRBJ1-2|once|TRBV13|NA
TGTGCCAGCAGCTCCCCCGGGGCCTACACCTTC
CASSSPGAYTF
>TRBJ2-7|few|TRBV29-1|NA
TGCAGCGTTGTCCATTCCTACGAGCAGTACTTC
CSVVHSYEQYF
>TRBJ2-3|few|TRBV29-1|NA
TGCAGCGGACTGGACGGGTCCACAGATACGCAGTATTTT
CSGLDGSTDTQYF
>TRBJ2-2|NA|TRBV25-1|TRBD1
TGTGCCAGCAGTGGACAGGGAAGAGTCACCGGGGAGCTGTTTTTT
CASSGQGRVTGELFF
>TRBJ2-3|NA|TRBV2|NA
TGTGCCAGCAGCGTCTACACAGATACGCAGTATTTT
CASSVYTDTQYF
>TRBJ2-1|NA|TRBV7-9|TRBD1
TGTGCCAGCAGCGTAGGACAGGGAAATGAGCAGTTCTTC
CASSVGQGNEQFF
>TRBJ2-5|NA|TRBV6-5|TRBD2
TGTGCCAGCAGTTATAGCGGGGGGAGCGGGGAGACCCAGTACTTC
CASSYSGGSGETQYF
>TRBJ2-3|NA|TRBV5-1|NA
TGCGCCAGCAGCTTAGGGCAGGGGAGCACAGATACGCAGTATTTT
CASSLGQGSTDTQYF
>TRBJ1-5|NA|TRBV30|TRBD1
TGTGCCTGGAGTCTGGCAGGGGGCAGCAATCAGCCCCAGCATTTT
CAWSLAGGSNQPQHF
>TRBJ2-1|few|TRBV6-4|TRBD2
TGTGCCAGCAGGCGGAGCGGGGGGGCTAACAATGAGCAGTTCTTC
CASRRSGGANNEQFF
>TRBJ1-2|NA|TRBV6-5|NA
TGTGCCCGTCGCAGGGCAGGGTCGAACTATGGCTACACCTTC
CARRRAGSNYGYTF
>TRBJ2-2|NA|TRBV5-6|NA
TGTGCCAGCAGCTTGGGGGTTGGGTTACCACCCGGGGAGCTGTTTTTT
CASSLGVGLPPGELFF
>TRBJ2-5|NA|TRBV6-5|NA
TGTGCCAGCAGTGGCTCTCAGAGGGGGCAAGAGACCCAGTACTTC
CASSGSQRGQETQYF
>TRBJ1-6|NA|TRBV7-9|NA
TGTGCCAGCAGCTTCGAGTGGTCGCCCTATAATTCACCCCTCCACTTT
CASSFEWSPYNSPLHF
>TRBJ2-7|NA|TRBV5-6|NA
TGTGCCAGCAGGGGCGGGGGCCAATCCTACGAGCAGTACTTC
CASRGGGQSYEQYF
>TRBJ1-2|NA|TRBV7-9|TRBD1
TGTGCCAGCAGCAAGGACAGGGTCGGCTACACCTTC
CASSKDRVGYTF
>TRBJ2-7|NA|TRBV29-1|TRBD2
TGCAGCGCTACCCGGGGAGGGGCCTACGAGCAGTACTTC
CSATRGGAYEQYF
>TRBJ1-5|once|TRBV6-5|NA
TGTGCCAGCAGTTACACTCAGTTTCAGCCCCAGCATTTT
CASSYTQFQPQHF
>TRBJ1-1|few|TRBV30|NA
TGTGCCTGGAGTGTACCGTGGGTTCTATTAAACACTGAAGCTTTCTTT
CAWSVPWVLLNTEAFF
>TRBJ1-2|NA|TRBV4-2|TRBD1
TGTGCCAGCAGCCGTAACTCGTTGCCAGGGGGTGATGGCTACACCTTC
CASSRNSLPGGDGYTF
>TRBJ1-2|NA|TRBV5-6|NA
TGTGCCAGCAGCTTCCTGACGGCTAACTATGGCTACACCTTC
CASSFLTANYGYTF
>TRBJ1-6|few|TRBV4-2|NA
TGTGCCAGCAGCCAAGACGTGGGGAAAAGGTCACCCCTCCACTTT
CASSQDVGKRSPLHF
>TRBJ1-4|NA|TRBV30|NA
TGTGCCTGGAACAGGGCTGGGGAAAAACTGTTTTTT
CAWNRAGEKLFF
>TRBJ1-6|NA|TRBV25-1|NA
TGTGCCAGCAGTCCCCCGGGGAGCTCCTATAATTCACCCCTCCACTTT
CASSPPGSSYNSPLHF
>TRBJ2-5|NA|TRBV2|NA
TGTGCCAGCAGCTCCCCTAGACACCTCCAAGAGACCCAGTACTTC
CASSSPRHLQETQYF
>TRBJ2-5|NA|TRBV29-1|TRBD1
TGCAGCGTTGGGACAGGGGGAACCCAGTACTTC
CSVGTGGTQYF
>TRBJ1-5|NA|TRBV7-9|TRBD1
TGTGCCAGCAGTCCAACAGGGGCCCTTCATCAGCCCCAGCATTTT
CASSPTGALHQPQHF
>TRBJ2-5|NA|TRBV5-6|TRBD1
TGTGCCAGCAGCTCCCTAGGACAGGGGGCACAGGAGACCCAGTACTTC
CASSSLGQGAQETQYF
>TRBJ2-5|few|TRBV28|NA
TGTGCCAGCAGTTTCCCGGACAACCAAGAGACCCAGTACTTC
CASSFPDNQETQYF
>TRBJ2-3|NA|TRBV6-4|NA
TGCGCCAGCAGTCAGGCAGGGGCCAGCACAGATACGCAGTATTTT
CASSQAGASTDTQYF
>TRBJ2-1|NA|TRBV7-9|NA
TGTGCCAGCAGCGGGGCCGACGGCAGCTCCTACAATGAGCAGTTCTTC
CASSGADGSSYNEQFF
>TRBJ1-1|NA|TRBV5-1|TRBD1
TGCGCCAGCAGCTCGGGACAGTGGAACACTGAAGCTTTCTTT
CASSSGQWNTEAFF
>TRBJ2-7|NA|TRBV27|NA
TGTGCCAGCAGTTGGTTTGGTGGGCCCTACGAGCAGTACTTC
CASSWFGGPYEQYF
>TRBJ2-3|few|TRBV25-1|TRBD2
TGTGCCAGCAGTGATAGTAGCGGGGGACCTAGCACAGATACGCAGTATTTT
CASSDSSGGPSTDTQYF
>TRBJ2-7|NA|TRBV29-1|NA
TGCAGCGCTTATGACCGCGGGACAGCTTCCTACGAGCAGTACTTC
CSAYDRGTASYEQYF
>TRBJ2-1|NA|TRBV27|NA
TGTGCCAGCAGTTTGGGGATGAACTACAATGAGCAGTTCTTC
CASSLGMNYNEQFF
>TRBJ1-3|NA|TRBV27|TRBD1
TGTGCCAGCAGAACAGGGGGCTCTGGAAACACCATATATTTT
CASRTGGSGNTIYF
>TRBJ2-3|NA|TRBV7-9|TRBD2
TGTGCCAGCAGGGGACTAGCAGAAGCTCTTTCCACAGATACGCAGTATTTT
CASRGLAEALSTDTQYF
>TRBJ2-2|few|TRBV9|TRBD1
TGTGCCAGCAGCCCTCGGGACAGGGGGCAGGCGGCCGGGGAGCTGTTTTTT
CASSPRDRGQAAGELFF
>TRBJ2-3|NA|TRBV5-1|NA
TGCGCCAGCAGCTTGGCTCAGGGTATAACAGATACGCAGTATTTT
CASSLAQGITDTQYF
>TRBJ1-4|NA|TRBV15|TRBD1
TGTGCCACCAGCAGAGCTCTAGGACAGGGAAATGAAAAACTGTTTTTT
CATSRALGQGNEKLFF
>TRBJ1-5|NA|TRBV2|TRBD1
TGTGCCAGCAGTGAATGGGGACAGATTAGGGGCAATCAGCCCCAGCATTTT
CASSEWGQIRGNQPQHF
>TRBJ2-7|few|TRBV29-1|TRBD1
TGCAGCGTTGAAGTAGAGACAGGGGGCTTAATCGAGCAGTACTTC
CSVEVETGGLIEQYF
>TRBJ2-3|NA|TRBV11-2|NA
TGTGCCAGCAGCTTAGAGTTGGCGAGCACAGATACGCAGTATTTT
CASSLELASTDTQYF
>TRBJ2-1|NA|TRBV6-5|NA
TGTGCCAGCAGTACCCAGGGGGGTGCGTGGGATGAGCAGTTCTTC
CASSTQGGAWDEQFF
>TRBJ2-2|NA|TRBV11-1|NA
TGTGCCAGCAGCTTTGCAGGATCAGGGGAGCTGTTTTTT
CASSFAGSGELFF
>TRBJ2-7|NA|TRBV27|TRBD1
TGTGCCAGCAGCCCCGGGACAGGGCCCTACGAGCAGTACTTC
CASSPGTGPYEQYF
>TRBJ1-1|NA|TRBV5-4|NA
TGTGCCAGCAGCTTGGTATCGAACACTGAAGCTTTCTTT
CASSLVSNTEAFF
>TRBJ2-5|few|TRBV4-1|TRBD1
TGCGCCAGCAGCCAACAGGGACAGCCACAAGAGACCCAGTACTTC
CASSQQGQPQETQYF
>TRBJ2-3|NA|TRBV7-9|NA
TGTGCCAGCAGCTTAGAGACGTCTAGCAGTAGCACAGATACGCAGTATTTT
CASSLETSSSSTDTQYF
>TRBJ2-2|NA|TRBV13|TRBD1
TGTGCCAGCAGCTCCCCTCCCTGGACAGGGGAGGCCGGGGAGCTGTTTTTT
CASSSPPWTGEAGELFF
>TRBJ2-2|NA|TRBV23-1|NA
TGCGCCAGCAGTCAAGGGAACGGAAAGAAGACCGGGGAGCTGTTTTTT
CASSQGNGKKTGELFF
>TRBJ2-4|NA|TRBV4-2|NA
TGTGCCAGCAGCAGCACAGAGAAAAACATTCAGTACTTC
CASSSTEKNIQYF
>TRBJ2-3|NA|TRBV27|TRBD2
TGTGCCAGCAGTCCTCCTAGCGGGACATTCGGAGATACGCAGTATTTT
CASSPPSGTFGDTQYF
>TRBJ2-1|NA|TRBV4-1|NA
TGCGCCAGCAGCCAAGTGGTTGGGGATGAGCAGTTCTTC
CASSQVVGDEQFF